Listed below are T cell receptor beta chains from one sample, sequenced in a study of blood T cell repertoires in COVID-19. This table comes from immunoSEQ multiplex PCR, and its TCRdb copy is limited to in-frame clones, with some not included. The repertoire holds 300,000 to 400,000 clones, with 88% as singletons. Sequenced input: PBMCs or T cells enriched from blood (not recorded which). The receptors here all came from a woman under 40 with acute COVID-19. The CDR3 runs from the conserved cysteine through the conserved F or W. Fields, in order: CDR3 DNA, CDR3 protein, V gene, clone size, J gene, D gene. D genes are given only for firm matches. Expanded clones are given a class, and other clones once, few, many or no size at all.

CDR3nt: TGTGCCAGTCGGACTAGCGGGACTTACGAGCAGTACTTC
CDR3aa: CASRTSGTYEQYF
v_gene: TRBV6-5
abundance: NA
j_gene: TRBJ2-7
d_gene: TRBD2

CDR3nt: TGCGCCAGCAGCCAAGATGAGGGAGAGGGCTACACCTTC
CDR3aa: CASSQDEGEGYTF
v_gene: TRBV4-1
abundance: NA
j_gene: TRBJ1-2
d_gene: NA

CDR3nt: TGTGCCAGCAGCCCGGGGATAGCGGGGGCGAATGAGCAGTTCTTC
CDR3aa: CASSPGIAGANEQFF
v_gene: TRBV3-1/TRBV3-2
abundance: NA
j_gene: TRBJ2-1
d_gene: TRBD2

CDR3nt: TGTGCCACCAGCCTGACAGGGGATTACAATGAGCAGTTCTTC
CDR3aa: CATSLTGDYNEQFF
v_gene: TRBV24-1
abundance: NA
j_gene: TRBJ2-1
d_gene: TRBD1

CDR3nt: TGTGCCAGCAGCTGGGCAGGCAATGAGCAGTTCTTC
CDR3aa: CASSWAGNEQFF
v_gene: TRBV6-5
abundance: NA
j_gene: TRBJ2-1
d_gene: NA

CDR3nt: TGTGCCAGCAGCTTATCTCAGGGGTTGACAGGCGAGCAGTACTTC
CDR3aa: CASSLSQGLTGEQYF
v_gene: TRBV11-2
abundance: NA
j_gene: TRBJ2-7
d_gene: NA

CDR3nt: TGTGCCATCAGAGACAGGTCCCCTGGGGCCAACGTCCTGACTTTC
CDR3aa: CAIRDRSPGANVLTF
v_gene: TRBV10-3
abundance: NA
j_gene: TRBJ2-6
d_gene: NA

CDR3nt: TGCGCCAGCAGCCTCCTAGCGGGGGGGCTAAATGAGCAGTTCTTC
CDR3aa: CASSLLAGGLNEQFF
v_gene: TRBV5-1
abundance: NA
j_gene: TRBJ2-1
d_gene: TRBD2

CDR3nt: TGTGCCAGCAGCCGAACTGGGCTAGCGGAATCCTACAATGAGCAGTTCTTC
CDR3aa: CASSRTGLAESYNEQFF
v_gene: TRBV7-9
abundance: NA
j_gene: TRBJ2-1
d_gene: TRBD2

CDR3nt: TGTGCCACCAGGGGAGGCGGGGACACTGAAGCTTTCTTT
CDR3aa: CATRGGGDTEAFF
v_gene: TRBV24-1
abundance: NA
j_gene: TRBJ1-1
d_gene: NA

CDR3nt: TGTGCCAGCAGCCAAGGGACAGGGGGTCAGCCCCAGCATTTT
CDR3aa: CASSQGTGGQPQHF
v_gene: TRBV3-1/TRBV3-2
abundance: NA
j_gene: TRBJ1-5
d_gene: TRBD1

CDR3nt: TGTGCCAGCAGTGGGACAGGGGTTTACTATGGCTACACCTTC
CDR3aa: CASSGTGVYYGYTF
v_gene: TRBV2
abundance: NA
j_gene: TRBJ1-2
d_gene: TRBD1

CDR3nt: TGTGCCACCAGTGATACGGGACAGAACAATGAGCAGTTCTTC
CDR3aa: CATSDTGQNNEQFF
v_gene: TRBV24-1
abundance: NA
j_gene: TRBJ2-1
d_gene: TRBD1

CDR3nt: TGTGCCAGCAGCTTAGCGTTCGGGCAGGGTTATTCACCCCTCCACTTT
CDR3aa: CASSLAFGQGYSPLHF
v_gene: TRBV7-8
abundance: once
j_gene: TRBJ1-6
d_gene: NA

CDR3nt: TGTGCCATCAGTGAGCGGGGACAGGGAGATGGAATGATTCAGCCCCAGCATTTT
CDR3aa: CAISERGQGDGMIQPQHF
v_gene: TRBV10-3
abundance: NA
j_gene: TRBJ1-5
d_gene: TRBD1

CDR3nt: TGCGCCAGCAGTGTAGGGGGCAATCAGCCCCAGCATTTT
CDR3aa: CASSVGGNQPQHF
v_gene: TRBV10-2
abundance: NA
j_gene: TRBJ1-5
d_gene: NA

CDR3nt: TGTGCCAGCAGCCCCGATGAGGTGAGGCCCCAGCATTTT
CDR3aa: CASSPDEVRPQHF
v_gene: TRBV7-8
abundance: NA
j_gene: TRBJ1-5
d_gene: NA

CDR3nt: TGTGCCAGCAGCCAAGAGGTCCGGGTAGCAGATACGCAGTATTTT
CDR3aa: CASSQEVRVADTQYF
v_gene: TRBV3-1/TRBV3-2
abundance: NA
j_gene: TRBJ2-3
d_gene: NA

CDR3nt: TGTGCCAGCAGTTTCCGAGACAGGGGAAATCAGCCCCAGCATTTT
CDR3aa: CASSFRDRGNQPQHF
v_gene: TRBV28
abundance: NA
j_gene: TRBJ1-5
d_gene: TRBD1

CDR3nt: TGTGCCAGCAGTGAAGAAAGTGGAGGGGTCGGTGGCTACACCTTC
CDR3aa: CASSEESGGVGGYTF
v_gene: TRBV6-1
abundance: NA
j_gene: TRBJ1-2
d_gene: NA

CDR3nt: TGTGCTAGTGGCCTCTCGGGATCTGTGGAAGCTTTCTTT
CDR3aa: CASGLSGSVEAFF
v_gene: TRBV12-5
abundance: NA
j_gene: TRBJ1-1
d_gene: NA

CDR3nt: TGTGCCCCGGGGAACTATGGCTACACCTTC
CDR3aa: CAPGNYGYTF
v_gene: TRBV2
abundance: NA
j_gene: TRBJ1-2
d_gene: NA

CDR3nt: TGTGCCTGGGTAGGGAAGGGAGCGCGGGGCTACACCTTC
CDR3aa: CAWVGKGARGYTF
v_gene: TRBV30
abundance: NA
j_gene: TRBJ1-2
d_gene: NA

CDR3nt: TGCGCCAGCAGCTTGGGAGATTGGGAGACGAATGAAAAACTGTTTTTT
CDR3aa: CASSLGDWETNEKLFF
v_gene: TRBV5-1
abundance: few
j_gene: TRBJ1-4
d_gene: NA

CDR3nt: TGTGCCAGTAGTAGACAGGGGACCACTGAAGCTTTCTTT
CDR3aa: CASSRQGTTEAFF
v_gene: TRBV19
abundance: NA
j_gene: TRBJ1-1
d_gene: TRBD1

CDR3nt: TGTGCCAGCAGCTTACGAGGGAAGGGTCAGCCCCAGCATTTT
CDR3aa: CASSLRGKGQPQHF
v_gene: TRBV13
abundance: NA
j_gene: TRBJ1-5
d_gene: NA

CDR3nt: TGTGCCAGCAGTGAAGGCCTAGCGGAGCAGTACTTC
CDR3aa: CASSEGLAEQYF
v_gene: TRBV2
abundance: NA
j_gene: TRBJ2-7
d_gene: NA

CDR3nt: TGTGCCAGCAGCGGGGGACAGGGTGAAGGCTACACCTTC
CDR3aa: CASSGGQGEGYTF
v_gene: TRBV5-4
abundance: NA
j_gene: TRBJ1-2
d_gene: TRBD1

CDR3nt: TGTGCCACCAGTGACCAACTAGCCATCGAGCAGTACTTC
CDR3aa: CATSDQLAIEQYF
v_gene: TRBV24-1
abundance: few
j_gene: TRBJ2-7
d_gene: NA

CDR3nt: TGTGCCAGCAGTGAAGCCCGGGACAGGGGGATCTATGGCTACACCTTC
CDR3aa: CASSEARDRGIYGYTF
v_gene: TRBV6-1
abundance: NA
j_gene: TRBJ1-2
d_gene: TRBD1

CDR3nt: TGTGCCAGCAGCCAACCTCGGGGGGGCCAAGAGACCCAGTACTTC
CDR3aa: CASSQPRGGQETQYF
v_gene: TRBV3-1/TRBV3-2
abundance: NA
j_gene: TRBJ2-5
d_gene: TRBD2

CDR3nt: TGTGCCAGCAGCCTCATGGGGGGGATGCCTTCCTACGAGCAGTACTTC
CDR3aa: CASSLMGGMPSYEQYF
v_gene: TRBV3-1/TRBV3-2
abundance: NA
j_gene: TRBJ2-7
d_gene: TRBD2

CDR3nt: TGTGCCAGTAGTGCTCGGGACTCTGGGGCCAACGTCCTGACTTTC
CDR3aa: CASSARDSGANVLTF
v_gene: TRBV19
abundance: NA
j_gene: TRBJ2-6
d_gene: NA

CDR3nt: TGTGCCAGCGCAGATGGGTGGGACAGGCGAAATTCACCCCTCCACTTT
CDR3aa: CASADGWDRRNSPLHF
v_gene: TRBV18
abundance: few
j_gene: TRBJ1-6
d_gene: TRBD1

CDR3nt: TGTGCCAGCAGTCTACCTTACAGGGATAGCAATCAGCCCCAGCATTTT
CDR3aa: CASSLPYRDSNQPQHF
v_gene: TRBV2
abundance: once
j_gene: TRBJ1-5
d_gene: NA

CDR3nt: TGTGCCAGCAGCTTAGATTGGCGGGGGGGCCTGGCCGGGGAGCTGTTTTTT
CDR3aa: CASSLDWRGGLAGELFF
v_gene: TRBV11-2
abundance: NA
j_gene: TRBJ2-2
d_gene: TRBD2

CDR3nt: TGTGCCATCAGTGAGTCGTTAGGACAGTATAATTCACCCCTCCACTTT
CDR3aa: CAISESLGQYNSPLHF
v_gene: TRBV10-3
abundance: NA
j_gene: TRBJ1-6
d_gene: NA

CDR3nt: TGTGCCAGCAGCCCCCGACAGGGTATGAACACCGGGGAGCTGTTTTTT
CDR3aa: CASSPRQGMNTGELFF
v_gene: TRBV7-3
abundance: NA
j_gene: TRBJ2-2
d_gene: TRBD1

CDR3nt: TGTGCTAGTGGTCCCCCAAGGACAGGGTATAACTATGGCTACACCTTC
CDR3aa: CASGPPRTGYNYGYTF
v_gene: TRBV12-5
abundance: NA
j_gene: TRBJ1-2
d_gene: TRBD1

CDR3nt: TGTGCCATCAGTGCTCGATTGGGGACAGGGGGGAGAAATGAGCAGTTCTTC
CDR3aa: CAISARLGTGGRNEQFF
v_gene: TRBV10-3
abundance: NA
j_gene: TRBJ2-1
d_gene: TRBD1